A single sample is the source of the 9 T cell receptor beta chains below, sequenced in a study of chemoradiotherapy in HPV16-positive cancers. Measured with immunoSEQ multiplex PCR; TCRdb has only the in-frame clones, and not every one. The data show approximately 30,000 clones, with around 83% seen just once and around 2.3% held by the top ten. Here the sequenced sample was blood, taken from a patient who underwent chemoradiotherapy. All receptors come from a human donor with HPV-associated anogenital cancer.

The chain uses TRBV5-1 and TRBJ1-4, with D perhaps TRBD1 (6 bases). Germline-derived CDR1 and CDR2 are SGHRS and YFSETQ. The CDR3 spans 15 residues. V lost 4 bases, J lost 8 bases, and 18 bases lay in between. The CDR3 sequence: CASSVQGRSSEKLFF. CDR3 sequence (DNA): TGCGCCAGCAGCGTACAGGGACGATCGTCGGAAAAACTGTTTTTT.

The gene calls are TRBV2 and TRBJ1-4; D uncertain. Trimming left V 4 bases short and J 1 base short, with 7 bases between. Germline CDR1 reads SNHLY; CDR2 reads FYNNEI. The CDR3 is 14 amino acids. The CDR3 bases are TGTGCCAGCAGTGGGGAAGGAACTAATGAAAAACTGTTTTTT. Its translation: CASSGEGTNEKLFF.

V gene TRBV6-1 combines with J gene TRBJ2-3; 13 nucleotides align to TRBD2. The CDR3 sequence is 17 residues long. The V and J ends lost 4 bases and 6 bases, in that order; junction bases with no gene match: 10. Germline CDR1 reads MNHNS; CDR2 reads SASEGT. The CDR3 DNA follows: TGTGCCAGCAGTGCCGGACTAGCGGGGGCTATAGGGGATACGCAGTATTTT. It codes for CASSAGLAGAIGDTQYF.

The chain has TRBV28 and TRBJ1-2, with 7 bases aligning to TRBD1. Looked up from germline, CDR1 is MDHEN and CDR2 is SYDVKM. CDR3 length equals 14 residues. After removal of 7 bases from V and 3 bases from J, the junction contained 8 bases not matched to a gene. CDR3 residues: CASITPGTDYGYTF. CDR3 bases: TGTGCCAGCATCACACCCGGGACAGACTATGGCTACACCTTC.

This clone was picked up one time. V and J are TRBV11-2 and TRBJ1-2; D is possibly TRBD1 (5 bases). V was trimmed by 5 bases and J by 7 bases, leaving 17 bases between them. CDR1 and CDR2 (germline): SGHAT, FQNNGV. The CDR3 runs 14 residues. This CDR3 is CASSLGGSGSGYTF. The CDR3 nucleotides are TGTGCCAGCAGCCTGGGGGGGTCAGGATCTGGCTACACCTTC.

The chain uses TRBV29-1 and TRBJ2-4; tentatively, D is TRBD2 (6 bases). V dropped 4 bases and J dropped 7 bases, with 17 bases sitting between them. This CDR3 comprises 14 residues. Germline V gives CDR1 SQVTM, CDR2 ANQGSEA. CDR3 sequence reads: CSVVVRGRGNIQYF. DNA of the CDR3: TGCAGCGTTGTGGTGCGGGGCCGGGGGAACATTCAGTACTTC.

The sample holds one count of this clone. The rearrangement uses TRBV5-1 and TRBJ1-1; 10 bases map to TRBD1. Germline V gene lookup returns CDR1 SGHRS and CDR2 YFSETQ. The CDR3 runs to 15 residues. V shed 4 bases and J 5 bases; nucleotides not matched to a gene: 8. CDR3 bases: TGCGCCAGCAGCCTACCAAGGACAGGGGGGACTGAAGCTTTCTTT. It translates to CASSLPRTGGTEAFF.

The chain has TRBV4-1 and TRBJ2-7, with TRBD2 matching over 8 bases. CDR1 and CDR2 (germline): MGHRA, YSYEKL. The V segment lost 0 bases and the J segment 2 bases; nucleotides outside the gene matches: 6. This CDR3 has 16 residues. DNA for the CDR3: TGCGCCAGCAGCCAAGAGGGGCGGGGGGTCGCCTACGAGCAGTACTTC. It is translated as CASSQEGRGVAYEQYF.

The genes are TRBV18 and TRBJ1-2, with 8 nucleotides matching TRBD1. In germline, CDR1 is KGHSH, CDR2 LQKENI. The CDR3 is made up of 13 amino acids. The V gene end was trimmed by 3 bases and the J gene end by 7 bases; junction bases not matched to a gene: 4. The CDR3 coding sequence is TGTGCCAGCTCACCCTCACAGGGGGTTGGCTACACCTTC. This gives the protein CASSPSQGVGYTF.